This entry is about one T cell receptor (beta chain). CDR3 length: 14 amino acids. Trimming removed 7 bases from V and 1 base from J; junction bases left unmatched: 6. Germline-derived CDR1 and CDR2 are SNHLY and FYNNEI. Data came from immunoSEQ multiplex PCR; TCRdb stores just in-frame clones and leaves some out. The data hold tens of thousands of clones, with around 83% observed a single time. The record originates from a study of control samples from healthy donors and cancer patients. The chain joins TRBV2 to TRBJ2-5; 7 positions match TRBD1. The source material was blood. The clonotype originates from a woman aged 50 to 60 in good health. Here the CDR3 reads CASTRDRAQETQYF. The CDR3 DNA reads TGTGCCAGCACCAGAGACAGGGCCCAAGAGACCCAGTACTTC.